The rows below give T cell receptor beta chains drawn from one sample of a study of blood T cells in healthy people across ages. TCRdb called the 5' RACE reads again in MiXCR, with one record for every CDR3 protein. Here the sample spans under 750,000 distinct CDR3 sequences, 40% to 55% being singletons. The specimen sequenced was blood. These TCRs come from an elderly man in good health. Each CDR3 is given with its conserved first and last residue. The order of the fields is J gene, CDR3 length, clone size, D gene, V gene, CDR3 DNA, CDR3 protein. The D gene is left open where the match is weak. Clone sizes are given selectively: once, few, many, or a class where the clone is expanded.

>TRBJ2-4|15|.|.|TRBV7-2
TGTGCCAGCAGCCCACAGACAGGTTACAAAAACATTCAGTACTTC
CASSPQTGYKNIQYF
>TRBJ1-4|13|many|.|TRBV6-6
TGTGCCAGCAGTGACTCGACCTTGGAAAAACTGTTTTTT
CASSDSTLEKLFF
>TRBJ1-1|13|.|.|TRBV30
TGTGCCTGGACGACGGGGGATCGGACTGAAGCTTTCTTT
CAWTTGDRTEAFF
>TRBJ2-1|14|.|TRBD1|TRBV7-2
TGTGCCAGCAGCTACGGGACAGGCTACAATGAGCAGTTCTTC
CASSYGTGYNEQFF
>TRBJ2-1|17|.|TRBD2|TRBV20-1
TGCAGTGCTCGCCCCGCAACTAGCGGGGGTAGCTACAATGAGCAGTTCTTC
CSARPATSGGSYNEQFF
>TRBJ2-3|15|few|.|TRBV10-3
TGTGCCACAGGGGAGTCGTTCGCACTCACAGATACGCAGTATTTT
CATGESFALTDTQYF
>TRBJ1-6|16|many|.|TRBV6-6
TGTGCCAGCAGTTACCGTCAGGGCTCCTATAATTCACCCCTCCACTTT
CASSYRQGSYNSPLHF
>TRBJ2-3|18|.|TRBD2|TRBV20-1
TGCAGTGCCCCAACCAGCGGGGGGGGATCCTGGGGTATAAATACGCAGTATTTT
CSAPTSGGGSWGINTQYF
>TRBJ2-3|16|.|.|TRBV20-1
TGCAGTGCTAGAGGCCCCGGGAGTGGGGGCACAGATACGCAGTATTTT
CSARGPGSGGTDTQYF
>TRBJ2-2|14|.|.|TRBV10-3
TGTGCCACCAAGGGGGAAACCAACACCGGGGAGCTGTTTTTT
CATKGETNTGELFF
>TRBJ2-3|11|few|.|TRBV24-1
TGTGCCACCAGTATAGGGAATACGCAGTATTTT
CATSIGNTQYF
>TRBJ2-5|13|few|.|TRBV19
TGTGCCAGTAGTAGCCAACGCGCGGAGACCCAGTACTTC
CASSSQRAETQYF
>TRBJ2-5|15|.|TRBD2|TRBV12-3/TRBV12-4
TGTGCCAGCAGTTTTGCCAGCGGGAGCAGGTTGGCCCAGTACTTC
CASSFASGSRLAQYF
>TRBJ2-5|13|few|.|TRBV20-1
TGCAGTGCTAGTTGGGGGCTCGCGGAGACCCAGTACTTC
CSASWGLAETQYF
>TRBJ1-2|14|few|.|TRBV5-1
TGCGCCAGCAGCTTGGAATGGGCAGGGGATGGCTACACCTTC
CASSLEWAGDGYTF
>TRBJ2-7|16|.|TRBD2|TRBV3-1
TGTGCCAGCAGCCTATTTACTACGGGACTAGCTCGGGAGCAGTACTTC
CASSLFTTGLAREQYF
>TRBJ2-5|12|.|.|TRBV20-1
TGCAGTGCCGGGTCGGGCTACGAGACCCAGTACTTC
CSAGSGYETQYF
>TRBJ2-4|15|few|TRBD2|TRBV15
TGTGCCACCAGCAGAGAGCCCGGGACTAGCGGCATTCAGTACTTC
CATSREPGTSGIQYF
>TRBJ1-3|14|.|.|TRBV6-5
TGTGCCAGCAGTCGTTACGGATCGGGAAACACCATATATTTT
CASSRYGSGNTIYF
>TRBJ1-2|13|few|TRBD1|TRBV5-1
TGCGCCAGCAGCTTGCAGGGGGCGAATGGCTACACCTTC
CASSLQGANGYTF
>TRBJ2-3|13|few|TRBD2|TRBV20-1
TGCAGTGCTAGGGGGGGGGGAGCAGATACGCAGTATTTT
CSARGGGADTQYF
>TRBJ2-7|16|few|TRBD1|TRBV7-9
TGTGCCAGCAGCTTAGCCCGGGACAGGGACTCCTACGAGCAGTACTTC
CASSLARDRDSYEQYF
>TRBJ1-1|13|.|.|TRBV12-5
TGTGCTAGTGGTTTGGGTGGGAACACTGAAGCTTTCTTT
CASGLGGNTEAFF
>TRBJ2-1|14|.|.|TRBV27
TGTGCCAGCAGTTTTAGGCAGGACCGCAATGAGCAGTTCTTC
CASSFRQDRNEQFF
>TRBJ2-1|13|.|.|TRBV7-9
TGTGCCAGCAGCGAGGAAATCGGGAGTGAGCAGTTCTTC
CASSEEIGSEQFF
>TRBJ1-2|14|.|TRBD1|TRBV6-5
TGTGCCAGTACGACAGGGGGCGAGGGATATGACTACACCTTC
CASTTGGEGYDYTF
>TRBJ2-1|14|.|.|TRBV9
TGTGCCAGCAGCGTGGGGCGGACCTACAATGAGCAGTTCTTC
CASSVGRTYNEQFF
>TRBJ2-5|18|.|.|TRBV5-1
TGTGCCAGCAGTTTCCAGTCCACCACCACAGGAAGGCAAGAGACCCAGTACTTC
CASSFQSTTTGRQETQYF
>TRBJ1-4|13|.|.|TRBV7-2
TGTGCCAGCGGGCGGGGGGGGAATGAAAAACTGTTTTTT
CASGRGGNEKLFF
>TRBJ1-1|16|.|.|TRBV5-1
TGCGCCAGCAGCTTGGGAGGGGCGATCATGAACACTGAAGCTTTCTTT
CASSLGGAIMNTEAFF
>TRBJ2-3|12|once|.|TRBV11-3
TGTGCCAGCAGCTCTTCCGCAGATACGCGGTATTTT
CASSSSADTRYF
>TRBJ2-3|14|.|TRBD1|TRBV20-1
TGCAGTGCCAGGGGTCAGGGGGGCACAGATACGCAGTATTTT
CSARGQGGTDTQYF
>TRBJ2-5|14|once|.|TRBV7-9
TGTGCCAGCAGCTCCACGCGGGTCGGCGAGACCCAGTACTTC
CASSSTRVGETQYF
>TRBJ1-5|15|many|.|TRBV6-5
TGTGCCAGCAGTCCTAGGCCGACCACCGGACAGCCCCAGCATTTT
CASSPRPTTGQPQHF
>TRBJ1-5|13|many|.|TRBV6-6
TGTGCCAGCAGTTACCAAAGAGGGTCGGCCCAGCATTTT
CASSYQRGSAQHF
>TRBJ2-5|15|.|.|TRBV7-6
TGTGCCAGCACCATCTTCCTCTCGGAAGGAAAGACCCAGTACTTC
CASTIFLSEGKTQYF